This T cell receptor (beta chain) was sequenced in a study of blood T cell repertoires in COVID-19. The CDR3 contains 13 residues. Germline CDR1 is KGHSH and CDR2 is LQKENI. The V and J ends lost 8 bases and 4 bases, in that order; junction bases with no gene match: 4. The data were produced by immunoSEQ multiplex PCR, yet TCRdb's version contains in-frame clones alone and is incomplete. The data contain fewer than 400,000 clones, approximately 87% of them seen just once; the ten biggest clones take up 10%. The sequenced material came from PBMCs or T cells enriched from blood (not recorded which). This chain links TRBV18 with TRBJ2-3; 9 bases are shared with TRBD2. The receptor was isolated from a woman in her fifties or sixties who had recovered from COVID-19. The CDR3 DNA reads TGTGCCAGCGGGACTAGCATCTCAGATACGCAGTATTTT. It encodes CASGTSISDTQYF.